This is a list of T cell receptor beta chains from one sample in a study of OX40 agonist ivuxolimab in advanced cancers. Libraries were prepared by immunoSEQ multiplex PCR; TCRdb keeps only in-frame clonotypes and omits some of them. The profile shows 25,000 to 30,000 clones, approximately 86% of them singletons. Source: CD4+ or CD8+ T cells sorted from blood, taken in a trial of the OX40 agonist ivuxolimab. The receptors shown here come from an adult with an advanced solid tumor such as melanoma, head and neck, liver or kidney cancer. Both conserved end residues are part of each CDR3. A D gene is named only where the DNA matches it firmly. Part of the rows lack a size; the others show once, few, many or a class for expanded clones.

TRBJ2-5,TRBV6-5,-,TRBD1,TGTGCCAGCAGTTTCCAGGGGGATTCGGAGACCCAGTACTTC,CASSFQGDSETQYF
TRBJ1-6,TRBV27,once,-,TGTGCCAGCAGTTTATCGGACCCGGCCCTTTTTAATTCACCCCTCCACTTT,CASSLSDPALFNSPLHF
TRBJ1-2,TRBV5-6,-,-,TGTGCCAGCAGCTTGGGGTCCTATGGCTACACCTTC,CASSLGSYGYTF
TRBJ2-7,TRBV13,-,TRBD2,TGTGCCAGCAGCCCTACTAGCGGGAGGGCCTTGTCCTACGAGCAGTACTTC,CASSPTSGRALSYEQYF
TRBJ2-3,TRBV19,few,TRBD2,TGTGCCAGTAGTGATATTAGCGGGAGACCTTACACAGATACGCAGTATTTT,CASSDISGRPYTDTQYF
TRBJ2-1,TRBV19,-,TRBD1,TGTGCCAGTAGTACCCACCGGGACAGCCTCTACAATGAGCAGTTCTTC,CASSTHRDSLYNEQFF
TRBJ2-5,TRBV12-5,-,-,TGTGCTAGTGGTCCCCCCGGGGGGCGAGAGACCCAGTACTTC,CASGPPGGRETQYF
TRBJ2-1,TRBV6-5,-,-,TGTGCCAGCAGTTACGGATTATCCGCGGGGGAGCAGTTCTTC,CASSYGLSAGEQFF
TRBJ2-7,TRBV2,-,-,TGTGCCAGCAGTGAAGGGGGGGCCCCAAACGAGCAGTACTTC,CASSEGGAPNEQYF
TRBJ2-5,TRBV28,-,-,TGTGCCAGCAGTTTTATCAGGAAGGAGACCCAGTACTTC,CASSFIRKETQYF
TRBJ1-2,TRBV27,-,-,TGTGCCAGCAGTTCCCTGGACAGCTACCAGGCAGGGTTTGACGGCTACACCTTC,CASSSLDSYQAGFDGYTF
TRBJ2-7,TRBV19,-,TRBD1,TGTGCCACTCGAATCGGGACAGGGGCATCCTACGAGCAGTACTTC,CATRIGTGASYEQYF
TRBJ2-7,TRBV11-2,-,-,TGTGCCACCCAGCTTGGGGCCGTACAGGTTACTTCCTACGAGCAGTACTTC,CATQLGAVQVTSYEQYF
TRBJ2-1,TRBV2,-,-,TGTGCCAGCAGCAGAACGATAACGGGCAACTGGAACAATGAGCAGTTCTTC,CASSRTITGNWNNEQFF
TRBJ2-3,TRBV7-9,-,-,TGTGCCAGCAGCACTTCCGGGAACACAGATACGCAGTATTTT,CASSTSGNTDTQYF
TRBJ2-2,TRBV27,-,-,TGTGCCAGCAGTTCGATAATAGCGGCCGGGGAGCTGTTTTTT,CASSSIIAAGELFF
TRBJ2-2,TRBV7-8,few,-,TGTGCCAGCAGCCCTGGTCGTGGGACCACCGGGGAGCTGTTTTTT,CASSPGRGTTGELFF
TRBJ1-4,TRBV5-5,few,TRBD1,TGTGCCAGCAGCTTGGTCCCGCCGGGACAGGGGTTGATTAGCAGTGAAAAACTGTTTTTT,CASSLVPPGQGLISSEKLFF
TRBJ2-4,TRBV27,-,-,TGTGCCAGCAGTCCCCAGGTAGCCAAAAACATTCAGTACTTC,CASSPQVAKNIQYF
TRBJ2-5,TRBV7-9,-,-,TGTGCCAGCAGCTTATCAGACTCGACCTGGGAGACCCAGTACTTC,CASSLSDSTWETQYF
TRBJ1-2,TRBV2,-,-,TGTGCCAGCGGTCGACCGGTGGAATTCTATGGCTACACCTTC,CASGRPVEFYGYTF
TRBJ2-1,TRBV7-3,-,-,TGTGCCAGCAGCCGAGACATCTACAATGAGCAGTTCTTC,CASSRDIYNEQFF
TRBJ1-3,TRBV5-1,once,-,TGCGCCAGCAGCTTGGCGGGAATTGGAAACACCATATATTTT,CASSLAGIGNTIYF
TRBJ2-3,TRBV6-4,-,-,TGTGCCAGCAGTGACGGGGCAGGGGCCTTCACAGATACGCAGTATTTT,CASSDGAGAFTDTQYF
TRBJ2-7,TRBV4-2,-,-,TGTGCCAGCAGCCAAGTAGGAGGGGAAAACGAGCAGTACTTC,CASSQVGGENEQYF
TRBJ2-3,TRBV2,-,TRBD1,TGTGCCAGCGGTGGAAGGGACAGGGCAACAGATACGCAGTATTTT,CASGGRDRATDTQYF
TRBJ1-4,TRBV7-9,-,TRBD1,TGTGCCAGCAGCCAGATGACAGGGGGAGAGGAAAAACTGTTTTTT,CASSQMTGGEEKLFF
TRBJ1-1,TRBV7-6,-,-,TGTGCCAGCAGCTTTGACCGAGTGAACACTGAAGCTTTCTTT,CASSFDRVNTEAFF
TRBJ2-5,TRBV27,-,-,TGTGCCAGCAGTTTAAGCTACCAAGAGACCCAGTACTTC,CASSLSYQETQYF
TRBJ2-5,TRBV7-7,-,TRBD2,TGTGCTAGCAGTCCAGGGACTAGCGGGGGGGAGACCCAGTACTTC,CASSPGTSGGETQYF
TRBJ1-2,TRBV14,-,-,TGTGCCAGCAGCCTGGGGCAGAACTATGGCTACACCTTC,CASSLGQNYGYTF
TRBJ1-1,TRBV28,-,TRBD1,TGTGCCAGCAGCCCGCCGAGGGGGCAGAACACTGAAGCTTTCTTT,CASSPPRGQNTEAFF
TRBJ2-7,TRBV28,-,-,TGTGCCAGCAGTCCCCCGGGCTACGAGCAGTACTTC,CASSPPGYEQYF
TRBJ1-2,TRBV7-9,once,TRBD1,TGTGCCAGCAGCTTAGAGCGGGGGACAGACAACTATGGCTACACCTTC,CASSLERGTDNYGYTF
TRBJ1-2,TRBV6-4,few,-,TGTGCCAGCAGTGAGGGCGGCTACACCTTC,CASSEGGYTF
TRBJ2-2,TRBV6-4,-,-,TGTGCCAGCAGTGACTCAGGGGACACCGGGGAGCTGTTTTTT,CASSDSGDTGELFF
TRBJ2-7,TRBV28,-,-,TGTGCCAGCACCCCCGGGGAGGCAGGGGCCTACGAGCAGTACTTC,CASTPGEAGAYEQYF
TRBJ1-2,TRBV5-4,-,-,TGTGCCAGCAGCTTGGGCCCGGAACGACCAAAGCTTCCCTACACCTTC,CASSLGPERPKLPYTF
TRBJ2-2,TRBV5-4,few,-,TGTGCCAGCAGCTTGAGGGTTGAGGTGGCCGGGGAGCTGTTTTTT,CASSLRVEVAGELFF
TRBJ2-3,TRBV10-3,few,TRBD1,TGTGCCATCAGGGCCGACAGGGGCCCCCCCACAGATACGCAGTATTTT,CAIRADRGPPTDTQYF
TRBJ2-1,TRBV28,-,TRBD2,TGTGCCAGCAGTTGGTCAAGCGGGGGCTACAATGAGCAGTTCTTC,CASSWSSGGYNEQFF
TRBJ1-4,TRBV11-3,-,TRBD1,TGTGCCAGCAGCTTATGGACAGGGGGCGATGAAAAACTGTTTTTT,CASSLWTGGDEKLFF
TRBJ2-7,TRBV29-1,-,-,TGCAGCGTTGAGGAGGACCCCTGGCGAGAGCAGTACTTC,CSVEEDPWREQYF
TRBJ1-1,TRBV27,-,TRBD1,TGTGCCAGCAGTTTGTCAGGGGGCCACACTGAAGCTTTCTTT,CASSLSGGHTEAFF
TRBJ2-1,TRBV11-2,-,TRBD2,TGTGCCAGCAGCCTTATAGCGGGGGTTCCCACCTCCTACAATGAGCAGTTCTTC,CASSLIAGVPTSYNEQFF